This T cell receptor beta chain came from a study of graft-versus-host responses after intestinal transplantation. A remark on this clone: Its antigen is still unknown.

Clones were read by immunoSEQ multiplex PCR, and TCRdb kept only the in-frame ones, dropping some. The table lists over 40,000 clones, 84% of them singletons, with around 0.5% in the top ten. Between the trimmed V and J ends, which lost 1 base and 0 bases, there was a span of 10 bases. The CDR3 is 15 residues long. Germline values: CDR1 SGHDT, CDR2 YYEEEE. Material: unstimulated CD4+ T cells sorted from spleen or lymph node cells, obtained before transplant. This sequence joins TRBV5-6 and TRBJ1-2; D not resolved. The clonotype comes from a human donor who was the organ donor for an intestinal transplant. The CDR3 reads CASSLSGIPNYGYTF. CDR3 DNA sequence: TGTGCCAGCAGCTTGTCGGGCATCCCTAACTATGGCTACACCTTC.